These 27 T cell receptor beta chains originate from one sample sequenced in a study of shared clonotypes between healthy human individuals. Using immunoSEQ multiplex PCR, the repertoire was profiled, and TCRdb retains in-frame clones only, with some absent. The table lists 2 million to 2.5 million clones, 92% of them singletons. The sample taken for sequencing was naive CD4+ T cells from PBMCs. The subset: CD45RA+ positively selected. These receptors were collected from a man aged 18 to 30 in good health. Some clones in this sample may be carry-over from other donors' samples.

CDR3 sequence (DNA): TGTGCCACCAGCAGAGATTCCTTTTCTTGGGACGGCTACGAGCAGTACTTC. It specifies CATSRDSFSWDGYEQYF. The chain links TRBV15 to TRBJ2-7; D could derive from TRBD1 or TRBD2 (5 bases each). The CDR3 covers 17 residues. Trimming stripped 0 bases from V and 3 bases from J, with 18 bases between. Germline V lookup: CDR1 LNHNV, CDR2 YYDKDF (reference sequence).

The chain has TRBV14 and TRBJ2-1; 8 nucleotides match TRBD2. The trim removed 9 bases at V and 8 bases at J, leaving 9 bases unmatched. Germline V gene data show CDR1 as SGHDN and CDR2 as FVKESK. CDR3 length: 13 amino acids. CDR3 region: CASTGTSSYEQFF. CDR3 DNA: TGTGCCAGTACCGGGACTAGTTCCTATGAGCAGTTCTTC.

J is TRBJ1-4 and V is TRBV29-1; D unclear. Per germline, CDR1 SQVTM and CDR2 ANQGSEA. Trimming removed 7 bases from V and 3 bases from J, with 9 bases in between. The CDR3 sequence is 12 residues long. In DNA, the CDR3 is TGCAGCGCCGGGAAACCTAATGAAAAACTGTTTTTT. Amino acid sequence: CSAGKPNEKLFF.

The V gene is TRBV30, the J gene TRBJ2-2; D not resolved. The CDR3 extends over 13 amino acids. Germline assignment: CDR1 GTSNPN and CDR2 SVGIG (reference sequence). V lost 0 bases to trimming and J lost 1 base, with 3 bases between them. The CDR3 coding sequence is TGTGCCTGGAGTGTGATGAACACCGGGGAGCTGTTTTTT. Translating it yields CAWSVMNTGELFF.

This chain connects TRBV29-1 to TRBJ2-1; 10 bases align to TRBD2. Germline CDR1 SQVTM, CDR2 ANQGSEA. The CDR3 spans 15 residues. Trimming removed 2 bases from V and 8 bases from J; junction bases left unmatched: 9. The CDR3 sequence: CSVEWLAGDLDEQFF. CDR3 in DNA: TGCAGCGTTGAATGGCTAGCGGGAGACCTAGATGAGCAGTTCTTC.

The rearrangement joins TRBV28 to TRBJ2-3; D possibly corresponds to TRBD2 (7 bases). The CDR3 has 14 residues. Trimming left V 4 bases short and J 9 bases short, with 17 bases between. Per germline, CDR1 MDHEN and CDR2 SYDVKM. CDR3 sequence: CASSSPGGRSTQYF. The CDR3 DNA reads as TGTGCCAGCAGTTCCCCCGGGGGGCGTTCAACGCAGTATTTT.

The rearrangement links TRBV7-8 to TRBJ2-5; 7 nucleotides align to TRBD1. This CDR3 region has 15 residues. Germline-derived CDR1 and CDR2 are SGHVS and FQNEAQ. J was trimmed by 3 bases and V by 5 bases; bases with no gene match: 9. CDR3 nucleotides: TGTGCCAGCAGCGATCGACGGACAGGAAAAGAGACCCAGTACTTC. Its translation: CASSDRRTGKETQYF.

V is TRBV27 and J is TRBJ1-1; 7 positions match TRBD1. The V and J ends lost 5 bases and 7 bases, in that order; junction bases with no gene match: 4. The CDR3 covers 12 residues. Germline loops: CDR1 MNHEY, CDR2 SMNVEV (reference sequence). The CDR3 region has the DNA TGTGCCAGCAGTCCCCGGGACAGTGAAGCTTTCTTT. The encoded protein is CASSPRDSEAFF.

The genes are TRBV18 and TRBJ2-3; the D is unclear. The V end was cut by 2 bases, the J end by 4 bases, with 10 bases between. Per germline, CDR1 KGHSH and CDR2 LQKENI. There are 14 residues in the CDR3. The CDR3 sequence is CASSPVDSPDTQYF. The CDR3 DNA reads TGTGCCAGCTCACCAGTCGATAGTCCAGATACGCAGTATTTT.

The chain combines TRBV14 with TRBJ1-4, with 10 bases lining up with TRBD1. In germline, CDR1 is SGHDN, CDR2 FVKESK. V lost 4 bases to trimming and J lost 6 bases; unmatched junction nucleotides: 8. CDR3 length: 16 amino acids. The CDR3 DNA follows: TGTGCCAGCAGCCGCGGTGACAGGGGGCGGGATGAAAAACTGTTTTTT. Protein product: CASSRGDRGRDEKLFF.

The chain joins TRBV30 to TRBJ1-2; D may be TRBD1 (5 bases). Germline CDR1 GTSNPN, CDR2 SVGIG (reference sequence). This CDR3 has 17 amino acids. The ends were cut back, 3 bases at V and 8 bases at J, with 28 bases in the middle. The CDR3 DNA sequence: TGTGCCTGGAGCGTCGACTTGCCCGGTCGGGCATGGGGGGGCTACACCTTC. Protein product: CAWSVDLPGRAWGGYTF. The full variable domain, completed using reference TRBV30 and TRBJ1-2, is SQTIHQWPATLVQPVGSPLSLECTVEGTSNPNLYWYRQAAGRGLQLLFYSVGIGQISSEVPQNLSASRPQDRQFILSSKKLLLSDSGFYLCAWSVDLPGRAWGGYTFGSGTRLTVV.

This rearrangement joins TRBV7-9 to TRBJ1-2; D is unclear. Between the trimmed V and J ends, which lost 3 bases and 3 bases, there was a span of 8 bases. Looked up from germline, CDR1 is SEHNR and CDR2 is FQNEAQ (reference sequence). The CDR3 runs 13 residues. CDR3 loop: CASSFIGHYGYTF. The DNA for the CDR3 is TGTGCCAGCAGCTTTATCGGACACTATGGCTACACCTTC.

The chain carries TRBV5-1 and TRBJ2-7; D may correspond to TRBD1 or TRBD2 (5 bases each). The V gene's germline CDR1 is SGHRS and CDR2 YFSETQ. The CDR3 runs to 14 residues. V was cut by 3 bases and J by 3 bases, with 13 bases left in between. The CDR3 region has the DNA TGCGCCAGCAGCTACCGGGGCAGAGACTACGAGCAGTACTTC. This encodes CASSYRGRDYEQYF.

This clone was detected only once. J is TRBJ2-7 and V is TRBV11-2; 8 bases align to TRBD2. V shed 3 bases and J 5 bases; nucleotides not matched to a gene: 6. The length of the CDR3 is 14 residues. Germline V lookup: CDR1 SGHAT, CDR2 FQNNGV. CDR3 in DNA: TGTGCCAGCAGCTTCGACGGGAGGGCCGACGAGCAGTACTTC. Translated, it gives CASSFDGRADEQYF.

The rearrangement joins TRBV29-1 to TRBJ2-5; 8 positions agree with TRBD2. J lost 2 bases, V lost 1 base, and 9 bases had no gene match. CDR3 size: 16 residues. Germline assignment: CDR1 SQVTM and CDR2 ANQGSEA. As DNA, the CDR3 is TGCAGCGTTGAAGGCGCAGCGGGAGCCCCGCAAGAGACCCAGTACTTC. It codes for CSVEGAAGAPQETQYF.

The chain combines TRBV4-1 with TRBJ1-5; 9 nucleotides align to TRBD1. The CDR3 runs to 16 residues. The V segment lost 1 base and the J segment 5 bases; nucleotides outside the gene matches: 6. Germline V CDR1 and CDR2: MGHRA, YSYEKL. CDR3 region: CASSQGQGGFYQPQHF. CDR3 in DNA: TGCGCCAGCAGCCAAGGACAGGGGGGATTCTATCAGCCCCAGCATTTT.

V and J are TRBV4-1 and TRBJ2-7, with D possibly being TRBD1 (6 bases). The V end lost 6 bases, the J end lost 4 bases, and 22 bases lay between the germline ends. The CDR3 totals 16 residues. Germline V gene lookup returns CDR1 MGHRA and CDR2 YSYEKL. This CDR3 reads CASRDRLRSGGYEQYF. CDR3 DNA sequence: TGCGCCAGCAGAGACAGGTTGCGGAGCGGTGGATACGAGCAGTACTTC.

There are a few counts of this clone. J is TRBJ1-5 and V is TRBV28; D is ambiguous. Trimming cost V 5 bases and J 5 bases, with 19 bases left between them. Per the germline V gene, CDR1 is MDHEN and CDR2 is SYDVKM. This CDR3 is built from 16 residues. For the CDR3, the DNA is TGTGCCAGCAGTCCCCTTAGGCCCCGGATGGATCAGCCCCAGCATTTT. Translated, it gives CASSPLRPRMDQPQHF.

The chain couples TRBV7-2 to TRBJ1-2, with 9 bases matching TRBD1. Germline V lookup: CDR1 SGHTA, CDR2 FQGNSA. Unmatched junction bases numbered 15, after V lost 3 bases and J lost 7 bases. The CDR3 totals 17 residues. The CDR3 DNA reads TGTGCCAGCAGCTTGGACGGGACAGGGAACTTGATGGGTGGCTACACCTTC. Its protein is CASSLDGTGNLMGGYTF.

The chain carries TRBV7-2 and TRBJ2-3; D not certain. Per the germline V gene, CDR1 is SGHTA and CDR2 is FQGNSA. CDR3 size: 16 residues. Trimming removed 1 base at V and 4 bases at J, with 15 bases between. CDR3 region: CASSLVGPGTADTQYF. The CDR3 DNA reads TGTGCCAGCAGCTTAGTCGGGCCAGGCACGGCAGATACGCAGTATTTT.

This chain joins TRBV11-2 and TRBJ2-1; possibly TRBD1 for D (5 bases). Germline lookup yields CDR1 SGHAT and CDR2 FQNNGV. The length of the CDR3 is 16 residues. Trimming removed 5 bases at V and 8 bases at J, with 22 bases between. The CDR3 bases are TGTGCCAGCAGCCCTAGGGGTGGCTTGCGAACAGATGAGCAGTTCTTC. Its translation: CASSPRGGLRTDEQFF.

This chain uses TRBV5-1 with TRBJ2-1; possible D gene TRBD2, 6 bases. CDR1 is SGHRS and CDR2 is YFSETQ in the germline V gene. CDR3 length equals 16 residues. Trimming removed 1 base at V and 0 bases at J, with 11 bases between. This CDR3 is CASSLRAGSSYNEQFF. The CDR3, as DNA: TGCGCCAGCAGCTTGAGGGCGGGGAGCTCCTACAATGAGCAGTTCTTC.

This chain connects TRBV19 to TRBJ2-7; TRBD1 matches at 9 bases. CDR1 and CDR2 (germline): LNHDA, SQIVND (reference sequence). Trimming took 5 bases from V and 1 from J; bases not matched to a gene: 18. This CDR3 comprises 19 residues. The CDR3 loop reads CASSRKVSGQGRTSYEQYF. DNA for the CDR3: TGTGCCAGTAGTCGAAAAGTCTCGGGACAGGGTAGAACGTCCTACGAGCAGTACTTC.

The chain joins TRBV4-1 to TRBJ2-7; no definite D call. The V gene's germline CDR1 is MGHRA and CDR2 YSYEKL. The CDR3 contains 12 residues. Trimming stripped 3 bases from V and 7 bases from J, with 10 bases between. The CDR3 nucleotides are TGCGCCAGCAGCCAGAGCACAGAGGAGCAGTACTTC. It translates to CASSQSTEEQYF.

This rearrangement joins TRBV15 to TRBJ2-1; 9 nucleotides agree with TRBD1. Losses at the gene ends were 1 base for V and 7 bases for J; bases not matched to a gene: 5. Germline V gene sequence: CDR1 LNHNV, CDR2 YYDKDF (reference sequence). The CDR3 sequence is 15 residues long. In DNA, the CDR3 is TGTGCCACCAGCAGAGGGGACAGGGTAAAGAATGAGCAGTTCTTC. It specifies CATSRGDRVKNEQFF. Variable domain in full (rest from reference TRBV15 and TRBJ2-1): DAMVIQNPRYQVTQFGKPVTLSCSQTLNHNVMYWYQQKSSQAPKLLFHYYDKDFNNEADTPDNFQSRRPNTSFCFLDIRSPGLGDTAMYLCATSRGDRVKNEQFFGPGTRLTVL.

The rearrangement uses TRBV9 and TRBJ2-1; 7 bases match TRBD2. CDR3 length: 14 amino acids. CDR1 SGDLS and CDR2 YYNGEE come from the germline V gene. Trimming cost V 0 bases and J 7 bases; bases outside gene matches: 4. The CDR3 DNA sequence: TGTGCCAGCAGCGTAGAGGGAGGGTTAAATGAGCAGTTCTTC. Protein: CASSVEGGLNEQFF.

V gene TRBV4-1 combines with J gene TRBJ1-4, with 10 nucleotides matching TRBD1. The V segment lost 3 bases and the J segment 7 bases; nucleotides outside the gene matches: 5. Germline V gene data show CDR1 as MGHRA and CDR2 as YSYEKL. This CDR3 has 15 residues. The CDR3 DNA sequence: TGCGCCAGCAGCCATCGGGACAGGGGTGCTGAAAAACTGTTTTTT. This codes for CASSHRDRGAEKLFF.